These 32 T cell receptor beta chains were sequenced from one sample in a study of blood T cell repertoires in COVID-19. The assay was immunoSEQ multiplex PCR, and TCRdb's table has in-frame clones only and misses some. The table records more than 150,000 clones, 94% of them present only once. The sequencing input was peripheral blood. All receptors come from a man aged 25-40 years with COVID-19, enrolled during active disease.

This rearrangement joins TRBV5-5 to TRBJ1-1; maybe TRBD1 (6 bases). The CDR3 consists of 16 residues. Germline V gene lookup returns CDR1 SGHKS and CDR2 YYEKEE (reference sequence). The germline V and J ends were trimmed by 0 bases and 0 bases, with 12 bases remaining between them. The CDR3 sequence: CASSLAGANMNTEAFF. The CDR3 bases are TGTGCCAGCAGCTTGGCAGGGGCTAACATGAACACTGAAGCTTTCTTT.

The V gene is TRBV7-2, the J gene TRBJ1-6; tentative D call: TRBD1 (6 bases). CDR1 and CDR2 from the germline V gene are SGHTA and FQGNSA. The CDR3 length is 15 residues. V lost 7 bases and J 5 bases, leaving 15 bases between the germline ends. The CDR3 reads CASTQGHTDNSPLHF. CDR3 nucleotides: TGTGCCAGCACCCAGGGACACACCGATAATTCACCCCTCCACTTT.

J is TRBJ2-7 and V is TRBV11-2; unclear D gene. The germline V gene encodes CDR1 SGHAT and CDR2 FQNNGV. The V end was cut by 4 bases, the J end by 0 bases, with 13 bases between. CDR3 length equals 15 residues. Written as DNA, the CDR3 is TGTGCCAGCAGCTCCATTCATGGTAGCTCCTACGAGCAGTACTTC. Its protein is CASSSIHGSSYEQYF.

The chain combines TRBV11-2 with TRBJ2-3; the D gene is possibly TRBD2 (5 bases). Germline CDR1 is SGHAT and CDR2 is FQNNGV. V was clipped by 1 base and J by 1 base, with 12 bases between them. The CDR3 has 16 residues. CDR3 region: CASSLGVGVGTDTQYF. CDR3 DNA sequence: TGTGCCAGCAGCTTAGGTGTCGGGGTAGGCACAGATACGCAGTATTTT.

The rearrangement joins TRBV2 to TRBJ1-2; D is ambiguous. V lost 7 bases and J lost 6, with 12 bases in between. Per germline, CDR1 SNHLY and CDR2 FYNNEI. The CDR3 loop spans 12 amino acids. CDR3 coding DNA: TGTGCCAGCATGATGGAGGGTGATGGCTACACCTTC. As protein: CASMMEGDGYTF.

In DNA, the CDR3 is TGTGCCAGCACCACCCCCGGGTATGGCTACACCTTC. Translating it yields CASTTPGYGYTF. The chain joins TRBV28 to TRBJ1-2; D gene ambiguous. This CDR3 contains 12 residues. Trimming pared 7 bases from V and 5 bases from J, leaving 11 bases between. CDR1 and CDR2 (germline): MDHEN, SYDVKM.

This rearrangement joins TRBV14 to TRBJ2-1, with 13 nucleotides matching TRBD2. Trimming took 1 base from V and 7 from J; bases not matched to a gene: 10. There are 18 residues in the CDR3. The germline CDR1 and CDR2 sequences are SGHDN and FVKESK. The CDR3 DNA reads as TGTGCCAGCAGCCAAGCGGTACTAGCGGGGGGGCCGGGGAATGAGCAGTTCTTC. Its protein is CASSQAVLAGGPGNEQFF.

This chain's CDR3 is CASKREGLGYTF. The CDR3 DNA reads TGTGCCAGCAAAAGGGAGGGGCTCGGCTACACCTTC. The chain carries TRBV6-6 and TRBJ1-2; a weak D match, TRBD1 (5 bases). Trimming removed 7 bases from V and 8 bases from J, with 14 bases in between. The CDR3 extends over 12 amino acids. Germline-derived CDR1 and CDR2 are MNHNY and SVGAGI (reference sequence).

The sample holds one count of this clone. The V and J genes are TRBV19 and TRBJ1-2; tentative D call: TRBD1 (5 bases). Per the germline V gene, CDR1 is LNHDA and CDR2 is SQIVND (reference sequence). CDR3 length: 14 amino acids. The V gene lost 7 bases and the J gene lost 2 bases, with 14 bases spanning the gap. DNA of the CDR3: TGTGCCAGTACCATCAAGGGGAGGAACTATGGCTACACCTTC. Translation: CASTIKGRNYGYTF.

The rearrangement joins TRBV6-4 to TRBJ2-2; 7 nucleotides match TRBD1. Looked up from germline, CDR1 is MRHNA and CDR2 is SNTAGT. V shed 3 bases and J 5 bases; nucleotides not matched to a gene: 9. The CDR3 runs to 16 residues. CDR3 sequence reads: CASSELTGKGTGELFF. CDR3 nucleotides: TGTGCCAGCAGTGAATTGACAGGGAAAGGAACCGGGGAGCTGTTTTTT.

The CDR3 nucleotides read TGTGCCAGCAATCTAGGGCGGGGCCGCCAAGAGACCCAGTACTTC. Protein sequence: CASNLGRGRQETQYF. The genes are TRBV2 and TRBJ2-5, with D possibly being TRBD2 (6 bases). Germline V CDR1 and CDR2: SNHLY, FYNNEI. Between the trimmed V and J ends, which lost 7 bases and 1 base, there was a span of 16 bases. This CDR3 spans 15 amino acids.

This clone turned up a few times. V is TRBV5-4 and J is TRBJ1-2, with a tentative D call TRBD1 (6 bases). Trimming stripped 9 bases from V and 5 bases from J, with 17 bases between. This CDR3 is built from 13 residues. The germline gives CDR1 SGHNT, CDR2 YYREEE (reference sequence). CDR3: CATSLQGGYGYTF. The DNA for the CDR3 is TGTGCCACTTCGCTACAGGGAGGGTATGGCTACACCTTC. Full variable domain (remainder filled in from reference TRBV5-4 and TRBJ1-2): ETGVTQSPTHLIKTRGQQVTLRCSSQSGHNTVSWYQQALGQGPQFIFQYYREEENGRGNFPPRFSGLQFPNYSSELNVNALELDDSALYLCATSLQGGYGYTFGSGTRLTVV.

The chain is built from TRBV19 and TRBJ1-6, with 9 bases lining up with TRBD1. CDR3 length: 15 residues. Germline CDR1 LNHDA, CDR2 SQIVND (reference sequence). Trimming took 7 bases from V and 9 from J; bases not matched to a gene: 10. As DNA, the CDR3 is TGTGCCAGTACCGAACAGGGGGCCCATTTTTCACCCCTCCACTTT. Translating it yields CASTEQGAHFSPLHF.

This clone came up once. The chain joins TRBV30 to TRBJ2-7, with 10 bases matching TRBD2. The CDR3 has 13 amino acids. J was trimmed by 5 bases and V by 3 bases; bases with no gene match: 4. Germline V gene sequence: CDR1 GTSNPN, CDR2 SVGIG (reference sequence). The CDR3 DNA reads TGTGCCTGGAGCAGCGGGGGGGCAGACGAGCAGTACTTC. As protein: CAWSSGGADEQYF.

V is TRBV6-2 or TRBV6-3 and J is TRBJ1-4; TRBD1 is a possible D gene (5 bases). The CDR3 runs 14 residues. The V end lost 3 bases, the J end lost 9 bases, and 14 bases lay between the germline ends. Germline V lookup: CDR1 MNHEY, CDR2 SVGEGT. This CDR3 is CASSYGGASQKLFF. The CDR3 DNA sequence: TGTGCCAGCAGTTATGGCGGGGCCTCGCAAAAACTGTTTTTT.

The V call is TRBV7-9, the J call TRBJ2-7; 7 bases agree with TRBD2. V was pared by 4 bases and J by 5 bases, with 17 bases of the junction left unmatched. The CDR3 is made up of 17 amino acids. Germline-derived CDR1 and CDR2 are SEHNR and FQNEAQ (reference sequence). DNA of the CDR3: TGTGCCAGCAGCTCCTCAATCCGAGGGCGGGGGACCCACGAGCAGTACTTC. This sequence encodes CASSSSIRGRGTHEQYF.

The chain couples TRBV15 to TRBJ2-1; the D gene is possibly TRBD2 (6 bases). Trimming pared 0 bases from V and 6 bases from J, leaving 12 bases between. The CDR3 consists of 15 residues. Germline values: CDR1 LNHNV, CDR2 YYDKDF (reference sequence). The CDR3 DNA is TGTGCCACCAGCAGAGATAGCGAGCGGGTCAATGAGCAGTTCTTC. Protein sequence: CATSRDSERVNEQFF.

This clone was seen a single time. This chain uses TRBV7-3 with TRBJ1-2, with 12 nucleotides matching TRBD1. The CDR3 totals 15 residues. J lost 4 bases, V lost 5 bases, and 5 bases had no gene match. Germline V gene lookup returns CDR1 SGHTA and CDR2 FQGTGA. In nucleotides, the CDR3 is TGTGCCAGCAGCCCGGGACAGGGGGCCGCCTATGGCTACACCTTC. It yields the protein CASSPGQGAAYGYTF.

This rearrangement joins TRBV6-1 to TRBJ1-1, with 11 nucleotides matching TRBD1. This CDR3 spans 15 amino acids. V trimming: 7 bases; J trimming: 4 bases; junction bases outside the gene matches: 8. CDR1 MNHNS and CDR2 SASEGT come from the germline V gene. The CDR3 nucleotides read TGTGCCAGCACCATACGGACAGGGGGCGGCACTGAAGCTTTCTTT. Translation: CASTIRTGGGTEAFF.

The J gene is TRBJ1-2, the V gene TRBV27, with a weak D call TRBD1 (5 bases). Germline V gives CDR1 MNHEY, CDR2 SMNVEV (reference sequence). CDR3 length: 15 amino acids. V gave up 0 bases and J gave up 7 bases, with 15 bases separating them. This CDR3 reads CASSLSVRGVIGYTF. The DNA of the CDR3 is TGTGCCAGCAGTTTATCGGTCCGGGGGGTAATTGGCTACACCTTC.

The CDR3 is CSVDRGQETQYF. Here the CDR3 DNA reads TGCAGCGTTGACAGGGGCCAAGAGACCCAGTACTTC. V is TRBV29-1 and J is TRBJ2-5; maybe TRBD1 (6 bases). V was clipped by 3 bases and J by 1 base, with 6 bases between them. The CDR3 sequence is 12 residues long. Germline lookup yields CDR1 SQVTM and CDR2 ANQGSEA.

The rearrangement joins TRBV19 to TRBJ1-5; D gene unclear. This CDR3 region has 15 residues. CDR1 LNHDA and CDR2 SQIVND come from the germline V gene (reference sequence). V was shortened by 3 bases and J by 0 bases, with 9 bases between the two germline ends. DNA for the CDR3: TGTGCCAGTAGTATTGCCGCCAGTAGCAATCAGCCCCAGCATTTT. This gives the protein CASSIAASSNQPQHF. The full variable domain, with the rest looked up from reference TRBV19 and TRBJ1-5, is DGGITQSPKYLFRKEGQNVTLSCEQNLNHDAMYWYRQDPGQGLRLIYYSQIVNDFQKGDIAEGYSVSREKKESFPLTVTSAQKNPTAFYLCASSIAASSNQPQHFGDGTRLSIL.

The chain couples TRBV2 to TRBJ2-3; 8 bases are a match to TRBD2. Germline CDR1 and CDR2: SNHLY and FYNNEI. This CDR3 is 15 amino acids long. J gave up 7 bases and V 5 bases, and 11 bases lay outside the gene matches. In nucleotides, the CDR3 is TGTGCCAGCAGTTCTGAAGCGGGGGCCCCATATACGCAGTATTTT. This gives the protein CASSSEAGAPYTQYF. Using reference TRBV2 and TRBJ2-3 for the parts outside the CDR3, the full variable domain is EPEVTQTPSHQVTQMGQEVILRCVPISNHLYFYWYRQILGQKVEFLVSFYNNEISEKSEIFDDQFSVERPDGSNFTLKIRSTKLEDSAMYFCASSSEAGAPYTQYFGPGTRLTVL.

The rearrangement joins TRBV2 to TRBJ2-3; 10 bases are a match to TRBD2. The trim removed 2 bases at V and 0 bases at J, leaving 5 bases unmatched. Germline V gene data show CDR1 as SNHLY and CDR2 as FYNNEI. This CDR3 is built from 17 residues. CDR3 nucleotides: TGTGCCAGCAGTGAACTTAGCGGGGGGACTAGCACAGATACGCAGTATTTT. Amino acid sequence: CASSELSGGTSTDTQYF.

The chain is built from TRBV12-3 or TRBV12-4 and TRBJ1-1; D may be TRBD1 (5 bases). This CDR3 is 13 amino acids long. Trimming removed 5 bases at V and 8 bases at J, with 15 bases between. The CDR3 reads CASSQWQGGEAFF. The CDR3, as DNA: TGTGCCAGCAGTCAATGGCAGGGAGGCGAAGCTTTCTTT.

The genes are TRBV2 and TRBJ2-1, with D possibly matching TRBD2 (6 bases). The ends were cut back, 2 bases at V and 4 bases at J, with 15 bases in the middle. Looked up from germline, CDR1 is SNHLY and CDR2 is FYNNEI. The CDR3 has 16 amino acids. CDR3 protein: CASSESGQGTYNEQFF. CDR3 coding DNA: TGTGCCAGCAGTGAAAGCGGGCAGGGCACTTACAATGAGCAGTTCTTC.

The genes are TRBV19 and TRBJ1-2; D possibly corresponds to TRBD1 (6 bases). Germline CDR1 reads LNHDA; CDR2 reads SQIVND (reference sequence). The CDR3 extends over 13 amino acids. Trimming shortened V by 11 bases and J by 4 bases, and 17 bases separated the two germline ends. CDR3 coding DNA: TGTGCCCTGGGGGGGGGCGCACGCTATGGCTACACCTTC. Translating it yields CALGGGARYGYTF.

The chain is built from TRBV7-2 and TRBJ2-1, with a weak D call TRBD2 (5 bases). CDR1 is SGHTA and CDR2 is FQGNSA in the germline V gene. Trimming cost V 1 base and J 0 bases, with 7 bases left between them. The CDR3 has 15 amino acids. The CDR3 DNA sequence: TGTGCCAGCAGCTTAGTCAGCGGCTCCTACAATGAGCAGTTCTTC. Encoded protein: CASSLVSGSYNEQFF.

The chain uses TRBV6-5 and TRBJ1-6; D not certain. The CDR3 is 12 residues long. Germline-derived CDR1 and CDR2 are MNHEY and SVGAGI. The ends were cut back, 6 bases at V and 7 bases at J, with 7 bases in the middle. Here the CDR3 DNA reads TGTGCCAGCAGCCGGAGCAATTCACCCCTCCACTTT. Protein: CASSRSNSPLHF.

This sequence joins TRBV30 and TRBJ1-4; 10 bases map to TRBD1. J lost 6 bases, V lost 5 bases, and 3 bases had no gene match. Germline CDR1 and CDR2: GTSNPN and SVGIG (reference sequence). The CDR3 consists of 13 residues. CDR3 region: CAWGTGEDEKLFF. CDR3 in DNA: TGTGCCTGGGGGACAGGGGAGGATGAAAAACTGTTTTTT.

V usage is TRBV27 and J usage is TRBJ2-1; the D is unclear. Germline lookup yields CDR1 MNHEY and CDR2 SMNVEV (reference sequence). V was shortened by 3 bases and J by 2 bases, with 11 bases between the two germline ends. The CDR3 has 15 residues. CDR3 amino acids: CASSLIQETYNEQFF. In DNA form, the CDR3 reads TGTGCCAGCAGTTTGATTCAGGAAACCTACAATGAGCAGTTCTTC.

V usage is TRBV7-9 and J usage is TRBJ1-2; 7 nucleotides line up with TRBD1. Unmatched junction bases numbered 9, after V lost 5 bases and J lost 0 bases. Germline lookup yields CDR1 SEHNR and CDR2 FQNEAQ (reference sequence). The CDR3 covers 16 residues. The chain's CDR3 is CASSPADDRANYGYTF. The CDR3 coding sequence is TGTGCCAGCAGCCCCGCCGACGACAGGGCTAACTATGGCTACACCTTC. Variable domain in full (rest from reference TRBV7-9 and TRBJ1-2): DTGVSQNPRHKITKRGQNVTFRCDPISEHNRLYWYRQTLGQGPEFLTYFQNEAQLEKSRLLSDRFSAERPKGSFSTLEIQRTEQGDSAMYLCASSPADDRANYGYTFGSGTRLTVV.